These T cell receptor beta chains were read from a single sample in a study of T-cell reconstitution after alpha-beta-depleted transplantation in children. TCRdb ran MiXCR on the PCR reads and lists one entry per CDR3 protein. The sample contains a few hundred thousand distinct CDR3 sequences, around 20% of which appear only once. Sequenced material: PBMCs from the stem cell graft donor, taken from the stem cell graft. The origin of the receptors is a human donor who donated a stem cell graft to a child with acute myeloid leukemia. Each CDR3 is given without its conserved first and last residue. D genes are given only for firm matches.

>TRBJ2-3|TRBV4-1|TRBD2
ASSQDSARGRASGRRTDTQY
>TRBJ2-7|TRBV6-5|-
ASTSGTQQY
>TRBJ1-1|TRBV29-1|TRBD1
SARQGSAEAF
>TRBJ1-1|TRBV12-3/TRBV12-4|TRBD1
ASRSGTVDTEAF
>TRBJ1-1|TRBV7-2|-
ASSLPPGAF
>TRBJ2-2|TRBV20-1|-
SATRTGVLAGELF
>TRBJ2-7|TRBV6-5|-
ASSHLPGVPYEQY
>TRBJ2-7|TRBV20-1|TRBD1
SARDQGVSDEQY
>TRBJ1-5|TRBV20-1|-
SAREGGHINQPQH
>TRBJ2-1|TRBV5-1|-
ASSFSGWTDNEQF
>TRBJ2-1|TRBV6-5|TRBD2
ASSYAGTSVGEQF
>TRBJ1-1|TRBV7-2|-
ASFLHREAF
>TRBJ2-1|TRBV5-5|TRBD2
ASSSATGLAANEQF
>TRBJ2-1|TRBV29-1|-
SAGGRAYNEQF
>TRBJ1-1|TRBV12-3/TRBV12-4|-
ASSGDNTEAF
>TRBJ1-2|TRBV7-8|-
ASSRQVNYGYT
>TRBJ1-1|TRBV7-3|TRBD1
ASSLIGGRTEAF
>TRBJ1-6|TRBV25-1|-
ASRGDGLGALH
>TRBJ1-1|TRBV29-1|-
SVSAGIRNTEAF
>TRBJ2-1|TRBV7-8|TRBD2
ASSSGTSGLSYNEQF
>TRBJ2-1|TRBV20-1|TRBD2
SAGIAGVREQF
>TRBJ2-3|TRBV7-6|-
ASSMRSGADTQY
>TRBJ2-5|TRBV5-1|-
ASSFGEYQETQY
>TRBJ2-1|TRBV7-2|TRBD2
ASSLRAGEREQF
>TRBJ2-7|TRBV24-1|TRBD2
ATSDFLAGTTSLY
>TRBJ1-1|TRBV4-1|-
ASSQEGRGEAF
>TRBJ2-1|TRBV4-1|TRBD1
ASSQGQGVHEQF
>TRBJ1-4|TRBV7-8|-
ASSPTNPLEKLF
>TRBJ1-1|TRBV5-1|-
ASRGEYTEAF
>TRBJ2-5|TRBV15|-
ATSRDHSAVTQY
>TRBJ2-3|TRBV2|-
ASSEVEVSDTQY
>TRBJ2-7|TRBV5-1|TRBD1
ASSLMTGVEQY
>TRBJ2-7|TRBV29-1|-
SILTGGYEQY
>TRBJ2-5|TRBV28|TRBD1
ASIESGTAQETQY
>TRBJ2-1|TRBV20-1|TRBD2
SASLTSGGDNEQF
>TRBJ2-1|TRBV5-1|TRBD2
ASTPRVAGNNEQF
>TRBJ2-1|TRBV20-1|-
SAREGLRSYNEQF
>TRBJ2-2|TRBV4-3|TRBD2
ASSQDLGLARTGELF
>TRBJ1-2|TRBV12-3/TRBV12-4|-
ASILYGGGSGYT
>TRBJ2-7|TRBV29-1|TRBD1
SVEFQGAYEQY
>TRBJ2-1|TRBV20-1|-
SARDHHSSPSRNEQF
>TRBJ2-1|TRBV6-5|-
ASSPAGLEQF
>TRBJ1-2|TRBV5-6|-
ASSLVGGTNYGYT
>TRBJ2-1|TRBV5-1|-
ASSFRYNEQF
>TRBJ1-3|TRBV12-3/TRBV12-4|-
ASSPPPLGNTIY
>TRBJ2-1|TRBV7-3|TRBD2
ASSLGGGSLQF